Sequencing of this T cell receptor (beta chain) was carried out in a study of shared clonotypes between healthy human individuals. Deep-level assay runs were performed. The method was immunoSEQ multiplex PCR; TCRdb's version includes in-frame clones alone and lacks a portion of them. This repertoire shows approximately 500,000 clones, over 70% found once; its top ten account for roughly 13%. This CDR3 comprises 15 residues. Germline CDR1 and CDR2: MNHEY and SMNVEV (reference sequence). Between the trimmed V and J ends, which lost 4 bases and 0 bases, there was a span of 11 bases. Only Caucasian adults living in Nashville, Tennessee served as donors.

Sequenced input: PBMCs. This TCR came from a woman aged 40 to 55 in good health. Some clones in this sample may be carry-over from other donors' samples. The V call is TRBV27, the J call TRBJ2-3; tentative D call: TRBD1 (6 bases). DNA for the CDR3: TGTGCCAGCAGTTCCCGACAGGACAGCACAGATACGCAGTATTTT. Encoded protein: CASSSRQDSTDTQYF.